This entry is about one T cell receptor (beta chain). Its antigen has not been determined. Within one base of it there is no much larger clone, and no base qualities were kept. The donors were under 40 Caucasian individuals from Russia, aged roughly 6 to 100 years, who were systemically healthy. Each donor gave ten milliliters of peripheral blood, drawn into EDTA-treated Vacutainer tubes. Ficoll-Paque density-gradient centrifugation was used to isolate PBMCs, with at least 7 million per sample. Trizol reagent was used to extract total RNA from PBMCs, with at least 6 micrograms per sample. For every donor, flow cytometry on a PBMC aliquot measured the percentage of naive CD45RAhigh/CD27high T cells. Receptor libraries were prepared by 5' RACE. The run used an Illumina HiSeq 2500. A second roughly 6 to 12 cycle PCR used a sample-barcoded 5' primer and a J-beta primer mix. A unique molecular identifier was introduced onto each TCR beta cDNA molecule by a template-switch 5' adaptor carrying 12 random nucleotides. Each sample yielded at least 2.5 million CDR3-containing paired-end reads. First-strand cDNA was synthesized from all RNA with the Mint cDNA synthesis kit, primed by a TRBC-specific oligonucleotide. After uracil-DNA glycosylase treatment, a first 18-cycle PCR used universal primers M1SS and BC2_uni_R on all cDNA. The study's processing was this. Each sample was normalized by randomly selecting 1 million high-quality reads, each carrying a distinct molecular identifier. Instead of being binned into consensus sequences, reads with shared molecular identifiers were discarded. MiTCR, set to a Q25 quality threshold and the strictest error-elimination algorithm, was used for CDR3 identification, clonotype clustering and error correction. Lower-bound total TCR beta diversity was estimated with a nonparametric unseen species model using Euler transformation. TCRdb applied fastp at Q25 and MiXCR to the public reads, then kept only in-frame beta chains. Rows are unified per CDR3 protein, each entry keeping the most common DNA and genes. TCRdb assigned the V and J calls; the authors' analysis was not used. The sample profile shows about 540,000 distinct CDR3 sequences; about 25% of them were found once. The top ten hold approximately 10% of the sample.

This entry belongs to a study of blood T cells in healthy people across ages (dated by TCRdb to the mid-2010s). In the study overall: Template switching captured roughly one uniquely barcoded TCR beta cDNA molecule per two T cells in model experiments. Two additional independent replicas of 1 million unique cDNA reads from the same blood draw were analyzed for two donors (one aged 18 to 29 and one aged 80 or older). Age-related changes in TCR beta repertoire diversity were measured in the study by deep sequencing normalized with unique cDNA molecular identifiers. The donors were split into four age groups: young (average approximately 16 years), middle-aged (more than 35), aged (62) and long-lived (approximately 80).

The paper as a whole reports these results and caveats: Observed TCR beta diversity correlated strongly with the percentage of naive T cells measured by flow cytometry. The CMV infection status of donors was not known, potentially confounding age-related changes in expanded clonotypes. Observed TCR beta diversity per million T cells fell roughly linearly with age, and a significant reduction was already apparent by age around 40. Since profiling was done on bulk unsorted PBMCs, naive and antigen-experienced compartments could not be conclusively compared. Compared with the aged group, the long-lived group had more naive CD4+ T cells, fewer expanded clones and increased TCR diversity, suggesting age selection. Total diversity estimates from one million sequenced T cells were considered lower bounds and underestimates.

This sample also belongs to another study, concerning T cells of mothers and their children. The second paper states: Nine systemically healthy Caucasian individuals, comprising three mothers and their six children, were included as donors. cDNA synthesis used all of the extracted RNA, with roughly 1.5 ug of RNA in each 15 ul reaction. In the second PCR, the M1S primer added sample barcodes and 2-4 random nucleotides. Over 8 million TCR beta CDR3 reads were obtained for each mother, and some 3.1 million reads were obtained for each child. In both related and unrelated pairs, thymic selection shapes the output of TCR recombination in a similar way, with inherited differences having only a minor effect. Normalized repertoire overlap was always slightly but never significantly higher in related than unrelated mother-child pairs. No persistent microchimeric T cell clones were found, with a detection sensitivity of roughly 92 clones per million clonotypes. To look for features that set related mother-child pairs apart from unrelated individuals, the researchers ran deep NGS to compare the TCR beta repertoires of mothers and children. Mothers averaged about 37 +/- 4 years of age and children averaged about 10 +/- 4 years. After adapters were ligated using NEBNext reagents, the libraries underwent 100+100 nt paired-end sequencing on an Illumina HiSeq 2000. To prevent cross-contamination, the mother and child libraries were prepared one month apart and sequenced in separate runs. For each donor, somewhere between about 500,000 and 2,300,000 distinct TCR beta clonotypes were identified. Naive TCR beta clonotypes were estimated from low-frequency clonotypes matched to each donor's FACS-determined naive share, without sorting.

Material: blood. The receptor comes from a boy aged 5-17 years in good health.

The base sequence is TGTGCCAGCAGTCCCCGACCCGGGACAGGGACTCAGCCCCAGCATTTT. Its product reads: CASSPRPGTGTQPQHF. The V and J genes are TRBV28 and TRBJ1-5; the central 9 bases match TRBD1. The germline V gene supplies CDR1 MDHEN and CDR2 SYDVKM. At the junction V is shortened by 5 bases and J by 6 bases; bases outside the gene matches: 11. The CDR3 holds 16 amino acids from the cysteine to the phenylalanine. The CDR3 DNA has 48 bases and is translated from base 1.